The 21 T cell receptor beta chains in this list originate from one sample, sequenced in a study of PD-1 blockade in classical Hodgkin lymphoma. Profiled with immunoSEQ multiplex PCR; TCRdb holds only in-frame clones, not every one. This table holds under 30,000 clones, around three quarters found once. Each patient experienced a relapse that followed autologous stem cell transplantation, and brentuximab vedotin exposure varied. The study purified CD4+ T cells from thawed PBMCs using magnetic negative selection. The sequencing here drew on CD4+ T cells from blood, taken at baseline. The origin of the receptors is a human donor with classical Hodgkin lymphoma.

The chain joins TRBV19 to TRBJ2-7; D is perhaps TRBD2 (6 bases). V shed 4 bases and J shed 3 bases, with 16 bases lying between them. Germline V gives CDR1 LNHDA, CDR2 SQIVND (reference sequence). This CDR3 comprises 15 residues. CDR3 sequence: CASSTGLRNLYEQYF. CDR3 bases: TGTGCCAGTAGTACGGGACTCAGAAACCTCTACGAGCAGTACTTC.

The V and J genes are TRBV5-6 and TRBJ1-5; D perhaps matches TRBD1 (5 bases). Deletions cut 2 bases from V and 7 bases from J, with 19 bases between. From germline, CDR1 is SGHDT and CDR2 YYEEEE. The CDR3 covers 16 residues. DNA of the CDR3: TGTGCCAGCAGCTTTAGTTTTGATTACACAGGACAGCCCCAGCATTTT. Translating it yields CASSFSFDYTGQPQHF.

In its sample, this clone was seen once. The CDR3 bases are TGTGCCAGCAGCTGGGGGACAGGGGCAAGCAATCAGCCCCAGCATTTT. It specifies CASSWGTGASNQPQHF. This chain links TRBV11-2 with TRBJ1-5; 10 bases are shared with TRBD1. The CDR3 has 16 amino acids. Germline V gene data show CDR1 as SGHAT and CDR2 as FQNNGV. Germline trimming cut 4 bases from V and 1 base from J; bases unmatched to any gene: 4. Looking up the rest from reference TRBV11-2 and TRBJ1-5 gives the full variable domain: EAGVAQSPRYKIIEKRQSVAFWCNPISGHATLYWYQQILGQGPKLLIQFQNNGVVDDSQLPKDRFSAERLKGVDSTLKIQPAKLEDSAVYLCASSWGTGASNQPQHFGDGTRLSIL.

V and J are TRBV6-5 and TRBJ2-7; D may be TRBD1 (5 bases). V lost 2 bases and J 1 base, leaving 12 bases between the germline ends. Germline V gene sequence: CDR1 MNHEY, CDR2 SVGAGI. This CDR3 region has 15 residues. The CDR3, as DNA: TGTGCCAGCAGTTACGTGCAGGGCCTATCCTACGAGCAGTACTTC. This sequence encodes CASSYVQGLSYEQYF.

The J gene is TRBJ1-1, the V gene TRBV6-4; D unclear. Trimming pared 5 bases from V and 0 bases from J, leaving 7 bases between. Germline V lookup: CDR1 MRHNA, CDR2 SNTAGT. The CDR3 has 13 residues. The CDR3 bases are TGTGCCAGCAGTCAGCGGCTGAACACTGAAGCTTTCTTT. The encoded protein is CASSQRLNTEAFF.

V usage is TRBV11-2 and J usage is TRBJ2-4; 8 bases agree with TRBD2. CDR3 length: 13 residues. V lost 5 bases and J lost 15; bases outside the gene matches: 12. The germline CDR1 and CDR2 sequences are SGHAT and FQNNGV. CDR3 sequence (DNA): TGTGCCAGCAGCCCGGGACTAGATAACTCTCGGTACTTC. It specifies CASSPGLDNSRYF.

V gene TRBV5-1 combines with J gene TRBJ1-1, with 8 bases matching TRBD1. V lost 2 bases, J lost 4 bases, and 4 bases stayed unmatched. Germline lookup yields CDR1 SGHRS and CDR2 YFSETQ. The CDR3 extends over 14 amino acids. CDR3 coding DNA: TGCGCCAGCAGCTTTTCACAGGGGGGCACTGAAGCTTTCTTT. The encoded protein is CASSFSQGGTEAFF.

The DNA of the CDR3 is TGTGCCAGCAGCCAAGCCAATTCACCCCTCCACTTT. Translated, it gives CASSQANSPLHF. The chain combines TRBV4-2 with TRBJ1-6, with D unresolved. CDR3 size: 12 residues. Germline V lookup: CDR1 LGHNA, CDR2 YNFKEQ. V was cut by 1 base and J by 7 bases, with 2 bases left in between.

V is TRBV7-2 and J is TRBJ1-2; no firm D call. Looked up from germline, CDR1 is SGHTA and CDR2 is FQGNSA. CDR3 size: 11 residues. Trimming took off 3 bases at V and 8 bases at J, with 7 bases between the two ends. The CDR3 DNA reads TGTGCCAGCAGCTTTGGGTTCGGCTACACCTTC. It translates to CASSFGFGYTF.

The gene calls are TRBV30 and TRBJ1-4; 8 positions agree with TRBD1. The trim removed 1 base at V and 8 bases at J, leaving 6 bases unmatched. The germline CDR1 and CDR2 sequences are GTSNPN and SVGIG (reference sequence). The CDR3 is 14 residues long. The CDR3 DNA reads TGTGCCTGGAGTGCAGGACAGGGTGTGGAAAAACTGTTTTTT. This sequence encodes CAWSAGQGVEKLFF.

The chain uses TRBV9 and TRBJ2-5, with TRBD1 identical over 9 bases. The CDR3 is 15 residues long. CDR1 and CDR2 from the germline V gene are SGDLS and YYNGEE. The J segment lost 5 bases and the V segment lost 3 bases, leaving 8 bases of the junction unmatched. CDR3 sequence reads: CASSGGTGQEETQYF. CDR3 DNA: TGTGCCAGCAGCGGCGGGACAGGGCAGGAGGAGACCCAGTACTTC.

This chain joins TRBV5-1 and TRBJ2-2; D is ambiguous. V lost 0 bases to trimming and J lost 3 bases, with 12 bases between them. Per the germline V gene, CDR1 is SGHRS and CDR2 is YFSETQ. This CDR3 contains 16 residues. The CDR3 protein is CASSLEGARDTGELFF. DNA of the CDR3: TGCGCCAGCAGCTTGGAGGGTGCAAGGGACACCGGGGAGCTGTTTTTT.

J is TRBJ1-1 and V is TRBV14, with a possible D match to TRBD1 (6 bases). The germline V gene has CDR1 SGHDN and CDR2 FVKESK. The CDR3 contains 13 residues. Deletions cut 5 bases from V and 3 bases from J, with 10 bases between. The CDR3 coding sequence is TGTGCCAGCAGCACAGGGACGTACACTGAAGCTTTCTTT. Protein sequence: CASSTGTYTEAFF.

The chain links TRBV7-8 to TRBJ2-5; D is unclear. Germline values: CDR1 SGHVS, CDR2 FQNEAQ. This CDR3 contains 13 residues. Trimming pared 5 bases from V and 2 bases from J, leaving 9 bases between. The CDR3 protein is CASSVLRQETQYF. Written as DNA, the CDR3 is TGTGCCAGCAGCGTACTTCGGCAAGAGACCCAGTACTTC.

The V gene is TRBV19, the J gene TRBJ2-5, with D unclear. Trimming took off 5 bases at V and 7 bases at J, with 14 bases between the two ends. The CDR3 is 13 amino acids. In germline, CDR1 is LNHDA, CDR2 SQIVND (reference sequence). As DNA, the CDR3 is TGTGCCAGTAGTCCAGAGACCCAGAGGACCCAGTACTTC. It translates to CASSPETQRTQYF.

V usage is TRBV11-2 and J usage is TRBJ1-2; D unclear. V lost 1 base to trimming and J lost 2 bases, with 8 bases between them. The germline V gene has CDR1 SGHAT and CDR2 FQNNGV. The CDR3 has 14 amino acids. In nucleotides, the CDR3 is TGTGCCAGCAGCTTAGGTGCCAGAAACTATGGCTACACCTTC. Its translation is CASSLGARNYGYTF. The full variable domain, in which reference TRBV11-2 and TRBJ1-2 provide the parts outside the CDR3, is EAGVAQSPRYKIIEKRQSVAFWCNPISGHATLYWYQQILGQGPKLLIQFQNNGVVDDSQLPKDRFSAERLKGVDSTLKIQPAKLEDSAVYLCASSLGARNYGYTFGSGTRLTVV.

The chain links TRBV18 to TRBJ1-1; D uncertain. CDR3 size: 14 residues. The V end lost 1 base, the J end lost 6 bases, and 12 bases lay between the germline ends. The germline V gene encodes CDR1 KGHSH and CDR2 LQKENI. The CDR3 bases are TGTGCCAGCTCACCACTCCCCAGGACCTCTGAAGCTTTCTTT. This encodes CASSPLPRTSEAFF.

Here the CDR3 reads CASSQLQGLYGYTF. For the CDR3, the DNA is TGTGCCAGCAGCCAACTCCAGGGGTTGTATGGCTACACCTTC. The chain combines TRBV4-2 with TRBJ1-2; D perhaps matches TRBD1 (6 bases). This CDR3 has 14 residues. V was clipped by 2 bases and J by 5 bases, with 12 bases between them. CDR1 LGHNA and CDR2 YNFKEQ come from the germline V gene.

This sequence joins TRBV30 and TRBJ2-7; D possibly corresponds to TRBD1 (5 bases). V lost 0 bases to trimming and J lost 1 base, with 10 bases between them. This CDR3 is 14 amino acids long. Germline CDR1 and CDR2: GTSNPN and SVGIG (reference sequence). CDR3 in DNA: TGTGCCTGGAGTGTACGGAGACAGTCCTACGAGCAGTACTTC. Its protein product is CAWSVRRQSYEQYF.

This chain links TRBV7-2 with TRBJ2-5; 7 nucleotides match TRBD2. Germline assignment: CDR1 SGHTA and CDR2 FQGNSA. V shed 1 base and J 1 base; nucleotides not matched to a gene: 0. The CDR3 spans 14 residues. CDR3 sequence (DNA): TGTGCCAGCAGCTTAGGGGGGGGCCAAGAGACCCAGTACTTC. It translates to CASSLGGGQETQYF.

The V gene is TRBV9, the J gene TRBJ2-6, with TRBD1 as a possible D gene (6 bases). Germline V lookup: CDR1 SGDLS, CDR2 YYNGEE. The ends were cut back, 1 base at V and 2 bases at J, with 10 bases in the middle. The CDR3 sequence is 16 residues long. The CDR3 DNA follows: TGTGCCAGCAGCGTATACCCAGGGGCTGGGGCCAACGTCCTGACTTTC. Amino acids: CASSVYPGAGANVLTF.